This T cell receptor beta chain originates from a study of T cell responses to AZD1222 COVID-19 vaccine. Study observations and caveats: There were vaccine-associated CD4 TCRs across spike, dominant at 160-218 and 743-854.

The repertoire was sequenced with immunoSEQ multiplex PCR; TCRdb's copy has only in-frame clones and lacks some. The data contain roughly 70,000 clones, approximately 90% of them singletons. The V end was cut by 0 bases, the J end by 5 bases, with 18 bases between. Germline V gene lookup returns CDR1 SGHDT and CDR2 YYEEEE. The CDR3 spans 17 residues. This clone has only one observation. The antigen is undetermined. The specimen comprised peripheral blood, sampled 28 days after the second dose of the MenACWY control vaccine. The sequence was collected from an adult who received the MenACWY meningococcal vaccine as a control. J is TRBJ1-5 and V is TRBV5-6; tentatively, D is TRBD1 (6 bases). Here the CDR3 reads CASSLGRRGESYQPQHF. DNA of the CDR3: TGTGCCAGCAGCTTGGGTCGCAGGGGAGAGAGCTATCAGCCCCAGCATTTT.